The 27 T cell receptor beta chains in this list originate from one sample, sequenced in a study of prognosis after radiotherapy for stage I lung cancer. Amplicons of TCR beta CDR3 were generated from genomic DNA by two-round multiplex PCR. Gene-specific TRBV and TRBJ primers were used in PCR round one. TCRdb fed the multiplex PCR reads into MiXCR, producing one record per CDR3 protein. The data show roughly 25,000 distinct CDR3 sequences, about half seen once. The starting material was PBMCs, obtained before or after stereotactic body radiation therapy (not recorded which). The receptor source for this set is a donor at least 50 years old with non-small cell lung cancer.

This chain uses TRBV28 with TRBJ2-7; D ambiguous. Germline V lookup: CDR1 MDHEN, CDR2 SYDVKM. V lost 1 base, J lost 4 bases, and 5 bases lay in between. The CDR3 runs to 12 residues. CDR3 in amino acids: CASSLYSYEQYF. The CDR3 DNA reads TGTGCCAGCAGTTTATATTCGTACGAGCAGTACTTC. The full variable domain, completed using reference TRBV28 and TRBJ2-7, is DVKVTQSSRYLVKRTGEKVFLECVQDMDHENMFWYRQDPGLGLRLIYFSYDVKMKEKGDIPEGYSVSREKKERFSLILESASTNQTSMYLCASSLYSYEQYFGPGTRLTVT.

This clonotype was seen a handful of times. With only one base between it and a far larger clone, this is likely a read error. The rearrangement links TRBV7-6 to TRBJ2-5; no clear D. The J call may be in error: the DNA end matches TRBJ2-1 better. This CDR3 spans 14 amino acids. In germline, CDR1 is SGHVS, CDR2 FNYEAQ. CDR3 in DNA: TGTGCCAGCAGCGTCCTGGGTTACAACAATGAGCAGTTCTTC. It codes for CASSVLGYNNEQFF.

This clonotype was recorded many times. The chain has TRBV18 and TRBJ1-1, with 7 nucleotides matching TRBD1. Germline loops: CDR1 KGHSH, CDR2 LQKENI. Trimming at V came to 3 bases and at J to 5 bases, leaving 3 bases not matched to a gene. The CDR3 is 13 amino acids. The CDR3 sequence: CASSPPQGTEAFF. The CDR3 DNA sequence: TGTGCCAGCTCACCCCCACAGGGGACTGAAGCTTTCTTT. The whole variable domain, remainder taken from reference TRBV18 and TRBJ1-1, is NAGVMQNPRHLVRRRGQEARLRCSPMKGHSHVYWYRQLPEEGLKFMVYLQKENIIDESGMPKERFSAEFPKEGPSILRIQQVVRGDSAAYFCASSPPQGTEAFFGQGTRLTVV.

In its sample, this clonotype was seen many times. The rearrangement joins TRBV27 to TRBJ1-1; tentative D call: TRBD1 (6 bases). Germline values: CDR1 MNHEY, CDR2 SMNVEV (reference sequence). The CDR3 has 17 amino acids. The ends were cut back, 1 base at V and 2 bases at J, with 17 bases in the middle. CDR3 sequence reads: CASSLFASRGYNTEAFF. Here the CDR3 DNA reads TGTGCCAGCAGTTTATTCGCCTCAAGGGGGTACAACACTGAAGCTTTCTTT.

This clonotype showed up many times. The rearrangement uses TRBV6-1 and TRBJ2-5; D remains unclear. From germline, CDR1 is MNHNS and CDR2 SASEGT. With 4 bases removed from V and 3 bases from J, the gap between germline ends came to 9 bases. CDR3 length: 13 amino acids. CDR3 region: CASSVLEKETQYF. The CDR3 nucleotides are TGTGCCAGCAGTGTTCTGGAGAAAGAGACCCAGTACTTC.

V usage is TRBV7-2 and J usage is TRBJ2-1; 9 bases are a match to TRBD1. J gave up 6 bases and V 7 bases, and 10 bases lay outside the gene matches. The CDR3 spans 15 residues. Germline CDR1 reads SGHTA; CDR2 reads FQGNSA. The CDR3 DNA sequence: TGTGCCAGCATACCCCGGGACAGGGCAGGCAATGAGCAGTTCTTC. The encoded protein is CASIPRDRAGNEQFF.

This clonotype appeared once. A read error may produce the germline difference seen at one junction end. The chain links TRBV9 to TRBJ2-2, with 9 bases identical to TRBD1. The CDR3 totals 14 residues. Germline CDR1 is SGDLS and CDR2 is YYNGEE. CDR3 sequence reads: CASGTGGNTRELFF. The CDR3 nucleotides read TGTGCCAGCGGCACAGGGGGCAACACCAGGGAGCTGTTTTTT.

Remarks on this clonotype: Since a much larger clone is just one base distant, this may be a read error. The chain couples TRBV10-2 to TRBJ2-3; 8 positions agree with TRBD2. CDR3 length equals 12 residues. V was clipped by 6 bases and J by 11 bases; unmatched bases: 7. CDR1 and CDR2 from the germline V gene are WSHSY and SAAADI. CDR3 residues: CASRYGTSVQYF. The CDR3 DNA reads TGCGCCAGCAGGTATGGGACTAGTGTGCAGTATTTT.

A word on this clonotype: A far larger clone differs by one base, so this is likely a read error. The gene calls are TRBV6-4 and TRBJ2-1; tentative D call: TRBD1 (6 bases). This CDR3 comprises 16 residues. Germline values: CDR1 MRHNA, CDR2 SNTAGT. DNA for the CDR3: TGTGCCAGCAGACACCCGAACCCCGGACAGTACAATGAGAAGTTCTTC. Amino acid sequence: CASRHPNPGQYNEKFF.

In the case of this clonotype: This may be a read error, as it is one base from a much larger clone. This CDR3 is CASGGTSGGFGDKQYF. The CDR3 region has the DNA TGCGCCAGCGGGGGGACTAGCGGGGGGTTTGGGGATAAGCAGTATTTT. The V and J genes are TRBV10-2 and TRBJ2-3; 15 bases match TRBD2. Looked up from germline, CDR1 is WSHSY and CDR2 is SAAADI. The CDR3 loop spans 16 amino acids.

There are many counts of this clonotype. V gene TRBV4-3 combines with J gene TRBJ1-4; D remains unclear. The CDR3 runs 15 residues. The V gene lost 2 bases and the J gene lost 8 bases, with 15 bases spanning the gap. Germline V gene lookup returns CDR1 LGHNA and CDR2 YSLEER. The DNA for the CDR3 is TGCGCCAGCAGCCAACTACCGGGAGTGGGAGAAAAACTGTTTTTT. Translating gives CASSQLPGVGEKLFF.

In this sample, this clonotype turned up many times. The chain employs TRBV28 and TRBJ2-6; D gene unclear. Germline CDR1 reads MDHEN; CDR2 reads SYDVKM. Trimming left V 5 bases short and J 4 bases short, with 15 bases between. The CDR3 extends over 16 amino acids. The CDR3 bases are TGTGCCAGCAGTCCTACAATGGGCCGGGGGGCCAACGTCCTGACTTTC. It codes for CASSPTMGRGANVLTF.

The V call is TRBV5-8, the J call TRBJ2-7, with a tentative D call TRBD1 (6 bases). Germline V gives CDR1 SGHTS, CDR2 YDEGEE. The CDR3 contains 12 residues. With 4 bases removed from V and 9 bases from J, the gap between germline ends came to 14 bases. The CDR3 bases are TGTGCCAGCAGCCCTCTAGGGGGTGGGCAGTACTTC. It yields the protein CASSPLGGGQYF. Complete variable domain (other parts from reference TRBV5-8 and TRBJ2-7): EAGVTQSPTHLIKTRGQQATLRCSPISGHTSVYWYQQALGLGLQFLLWYDEGEERNRGNFPPRFSGRQFPNYSSELNVNALELEDSALYLCASSPLGGGQYFGPGTRLTVT.

This sequence joins TRBV28 and TRBJ2-3, with D perhaps matching TRBD2 (5 bases). Germline V gene data show CDR1 as MDHEN and CDR2 as SYDVKM. This CDR3 has 22 residues. V lost 3 bases and J 8 bases, leaving 39 bases between the germline ends. CDR3 amino acids: CASSFGRGKVGLEIFVTPTQYF. In DNA, the CDR3 is TGTGCCAGCAGTTTTGGCCGGGGTAAGGTTGGGCTGGAAATTTTCGTCACCCCTACGCAGTATTTT. The variable domain in full, with the rest retrieved from reference TRBV28 and TRBJ2-3, is DVKVTQSSRYLVKRTGEKVFLECVQDMDHENMFWYRQDPGLGLRLIYFSYDVKMKEKGDIPEGYSVSREKKERFSLILESASTNQTSMYLCASSFGRGKVGLEIFVTPTQYFGPGTRLTVL.

In this sample, this clonotype turned up once. A far bigger clonotype differs at one base, so this is likely a read error. The chain is built from TRBV6-4 and TRBJ1-6, with D unclear. The germline V gene encodes CDR1 MRHNA and CDR2 SNTAGT. The CDR3 consists of 12 residues. The CDR3 DNA sequence: TGTGCCGGCAGTAGGATAGCTTCACCCCTCCACTTT. Encoded protein: CAGSRIASPLHF.

This clonotype was seen repeatedly, ten times or more. The rearrangement links TRBV2 to TRBJ1-1; D unclear. V was trimmed by 7 bases and J by 2 bases, leaving 14 bases between them. The CDR3 has 14 amino acids. The germline gives CDR1 SNHLY, CDR2 FYNNEI. The CDR3 DNA sequence: TGTGCCAGCAACCTTGACGGTACTAACACTGAAGCTTTCTTT. Protein: CASNLDGTNTEAFF.

The table lists this clonotype with many counts. The chain couples TRBV4-3 to TRBJ2-1; D not certain. The CDR3 totals 12 residues. Germline lookup yields CDR1 LGHNA and CDR2 YSLEER. Trimming removed 0 bases from V and 8 bases from J, with 5 bases in between. The CDR3 DNA follows: TGCGCCAGCAGCCAAGAAGGCCATGAGCAGTTCTTC. This translates into CASSQEGHEQFF.

This clonotype was detected ten times or more. The CDR3 sequence: CASRRGGIGTEAFF. CDR3 coding DNA: TGTGCCAGCCGAAGGGGGGGGATAGGGACTGAAGCTTTCTTT. The genes are TRBV2 and TRBJ1-1, with D tentatively TRBD1 (6 bases). With 8 bases removed from V and 5 bases from J, the gap between germline ends came to 18 bases. The germline gives CDR1 SNHLY, CDR2 FYNNEI. The CDR3 has 14 residues.

By sample share, this clonotype is medium-sized. The genes are TRBV27 and TRBJ2-7, with TRBD1 matching over 7 bases. The CDR3 runs to 14 residues. Germline loops: CDR1 MNHEY, CDR2 SMNVEV (reference sequence). The CDR3 here is CVGWTGWGSYEQYF. The CDR3 bases are TGTGTAGGCTGGACAGGATGGGGCTCCTACGAGCAGTACTTC.

A word on this clonotype: The junction shows a germline mismatch at one end, possibly a read error. The V and J genes are TRBV19 and TRBJ2-2; TRBD2 might be the D (5 bases). The CDR3 spans 14 residues. The germline CDR1 and CDR2 sequences are LNHDA and SQIVND (reference sequence). CDR3 in DNA: TGTGCCAGTAGTATAGCGGGAAATGACGGGGAGCTATTTTTT. Its protein product is CASSIAGNDGELFF.

About this clonotype itself: The junction and the germline gene differ at one end; a read error may be behind it. The chain employs TRBV14 and TRBJ2-2; no firm D call. Germline V gene data show CDR1 as SGHDN and CDR2 as FVKESK. The CDR3 runs to 12 residues. DNA for the CDR3: TGCGCCAGCAGCAACGTCACCGGGGAGCTGTTTTTT. It specifies CASSNVTGELFF.

In regard to this clonotype: A far larger clone is a single base away, which makes a read error likely. This rearrangement joins TRBV7-9 to TRBJ2-7, with D possibly TRBD1 on 5 matching bases. Trimming cost V 2 bases and J 2 bases, with 19 bases left between them. The CDR3 extends over 17 amino acids. Germline V lookup: CDR1 SEHNR, CDR2 FQNEAQ (reference sequence). The CDR3: CASSLRPSYRHPYEQYF. The DNA for the CDR3 is TGTGCCAGCAGCTTACGCCCGAGCTACAGGCACCCCTACGAGCAGTACTTC.

This clonotype was seen many times. This sequence joins TRBV18 and TRBJ2-7; D remains unclear. Germline V gene lookup returns CDR1 KGHSH and CDR2 LQKENI. V was trimmed by 5 bases and J by 0 bases, leaving 8 bases between them. There are 13 residues in the CDR3. Here the CDR3 DNA reads TGTGCCAGCTCATCGGTCAGCTCCTACGAGCAGTACTTC. Residues: CASSSVSSYEQYF.

In its sample, this clonotype was seen many times. The chain is built from TRBV20-1 and TRBJ1-5, with D possibly TRBD1 on 6 matching bases. The length of the CDR3 is 14 residues. The V end lost 3 bases, the J end lost 6 bases, and 15 bases lay between the germline ends. Germline V CDR1 and CDR2: DFQATT, SNEGSKA (reference sequence). CDR3 sequence (DNA): TGCAGTGCTAGTCAGGCAGGGGTGGGTCAGCCCCAGCATTTT. Protein product: CSASQAGVGQPQHF.

Ten or more counts support this clonotype. The V call is TRBV18, the J call TRBJ1-6, with 9 bases identical to TRBD1. V lost 4 bases, J lost 7 bases, and 5 bases stayed unmatched. The CDR3 length is 15 residues. The germline gives CDR1 KGHSH, CDR2 LQKENI. The CDR3 bases are TGTGCCAGCTCACATGGGACAGGGCAAAATTCACCCCTCCACTTT. Its protein product is CASSHGTGQNSPLHF.

Concerning this clonotype: A much bigger clone sits one base away, suggesting this may be a read error. This chain links TRBV6-2 or TRBV6-3 with TRBJ2-7; the D is unclear. Germline CDR1 MNHEY, CDR2 SVGEGT. This CDR3 comprises 14 residues. The CDR3 sequence: CASSEFVDQYGQYF. CDR3 nucleotides: TGTGCCAGCAGTGAATTTGTCGATCAATACGGGCAGTACTTC.

In its sample, this clonotype was seen many times. V is TRBV20-1 and J is TRBJ2-1; 9 nucleotides agree with TRBD2. The CDR3 covers 14 residues. Germline loops: CDR1 DFQATT, CDR2 SNEGSKA (reference sequence). The V gene end was trimmed by 6 bases and the J gene end by 10 bases; junction bases not matched to a gene: 13. This CDR3 is CSAAGLARRVEQFF. In DNA form, the CDR3 reads TGCAGTGCGGCTGGACTAGCGAGAAGGGTGGAGCAGTTCTTC.